Below are 23 T cell receptor beta chains sequenced from a single sample in a study of regulatory T cells in long-lasting Graves disease. Noted time point: newly diagnosed GD, antithyroid drugs for less than 3 months. Generation of the TCR library employed RNA extracted from PBMCs. Investigators prepared the TCR beta libraries by applying iRepertoire HTBI primers and Arm-PCR of CDR3 regions. TCRdb itself ran the multiplex PCR reads through MiXCR, one entry per CDR3 protein. Of hundreds of thousands of distinct CDR3 sequences in the sample, about 15% are singletons; the top ten hold approximately 18%. The data were also submitted as part of a second study, on T cells in Graves' hyperthyroidism and ophthalmopathy.

The input for sequencing was peripheral blood mononuclear cells (PBMCs), taken at new diagnosis, from a patient treated with antithyroid drugs. These receptors were collected from a woman aged 25 to 39 with Graves disease.

For this clonotype: The junction does not match germline at one end; this may be a read error. V gene TRBV12-3 or TRBV12-4 combines with J gene TRBJ1-1; the match to TRBD1 covers 7 bases. The CDR3 is made up of 14 amino acids. The CDR3 nucleotides are TGTGTCAGCAGTCTAACAGGGGTGATATCTGAAGCTTTCTTT. It translates to CVSSLTGVISEAFF.

In its sample, this clonotype was seen a few times. The chain carries TRBV30 and TRBJ2-1; D not resolved. Trimming cost V 2 bases and J 6 bases, with 14 bases left between them. Germline CDR1 GTSNPN, CDR2 SVGIG (reference sequence). The CDR3 totals 14 residues. CDR3 sequence: CAWSTGPLFNEQFF. The DNA for the CDR3 is TGTGCCTGGAGTACGGGTCCTCTGTTCAATGAGCAGTTCTTC.

A few counts support this clonotype. This chain connects TRBV20-1 to TRBJ2-2, with D tentatively TRBD2 (5 bases). Per germline, CDR1 DFQATT and CDR2 SNEGSKA (reference sequence). This CDR3 contains 14 residues. V gave up 0 bases and J gave up 3 bases, with 8 bases separating them. CDR3 region: CSARDRRYTGELFF. In DNA form, the CDR3 reads TGCAGTGCTAGAGACCGGAGGTACACCGGGGAGCTGTTTTTT.

The rearrangement joins TRBV5-1 to TRBJ2-1; TRBD2 matches 10 bases. CDR3 length equals 17 residues. Germline V gene lookup returns CDR1 SGHRS and CDR2 YFSETQ. With V trimmed by 4 bases and J by 7 bases, 14 bases remained unmatched. The CDR3 bases are TGCGCCAGCAGCCTGCGAGCCCTAGCGGGAGTATGGAATGAGCAGTTCTTC. This sequence encodes CASSLRALAGVWNEQFF.

At least ten counts were recorded for this clonotype. The J gene is TRBJ1-1, the V gene TRBV28; possibly TRBD1 for D (5 bases). The germline V gene encodes CDR1 MDHEN and CDR2 SYDVKM. The CDR3 extends over 20 amino acids. V shed 9 bases and J shed 1 base, with 33 bases lying between them. The CDR3 spells CARWAFDSPIPPVPNTEAFF. The DNA of the CDR3 is TGTGCCAGATGGGCTTTTGACAGTCCCATTCCACCCGTTCCGAACACTGAAGCTTTCTTT.

In this sample, this clonotype turned up once. The chain carries TRBV18 and TRBJ1-1; D is possibly TRBD1 (5 bases). The CDR3 contains 14 residues. Trimming shortened V by 4 bases and J by 7 bases, and 16 bases separated the two germline ends. Germline V gene lookup returns CDR1 KGHSH and CDR2 LQKENI. DNA of the CDR3: TGTGCCAGCTCACTCGGGGGACGGGATTTTGAAGCTTTCTTT. This sequence encodes CASSLGGRDFEAFF.

This clonotype has at least ten counts. The CDR3 DNA follows: TGTGCCAGCAGTTTCTATACCTACGAGCAGTACTTC. Its protein product is CASSFYTYEQYF. V is TRBV28 and J is TRBJ2-7; no definite D call. Trimming stripped 3 bases from V and 2 bases from J, with 5 bases between. CDR1 MDHEN and CDR2 SYDVKM come from the germline V gene. The CDR3 has 12 residues.

The chain combines TRBV19 with TRBJ2-1; D ambiguous. This CDR3 has 14 residues. CDR1 and CDR2 from the germline V gene are LNHDA and SQIVND (reference sequence). Trimming stripped 6 bases from V and 6 bases from J, with 15 bases between. CDR3 residues: CASRPLGRTNEQFF. CDR3 in DNA: TGTGCCAGTAGACCCCTTGGCAGAACCAATGAGCAGTTCTTC. The entire variable domain, with the rest obtained from reference TRBV19 and TRBJ2-1, is as follows: DGGITQSPKYLFRKEGQNVTLSCEQNLNHDAMYWYRQDPGQGLRLIYYSQIVNDFQKGDIAEGYSVSREKKESFPLTVTSAQKNPTAFYLCASRPLGRTNEQFFGPGTRLTVL.

At least ten counts were recorded for this clonotype. J is TRBJ1-1 and V is TRBV2; no clear D gene. This CDR3 is built from 12 residues. Germline CDR1 reads SNHLY; CDR2 reads FYNNEI. V shed 6 bases and J shed 4 bases, with 9 bases lying between them. CDR3 residues: CASRGIITEAFF. The CDR3 coding sequence is TGTGCCAGCAGAGGAATAATCACTGAAGCTTTCTTT.

This clonotype was seen only a few times. The V gene is TRBV6-1, the J gene TRBJ1-1; no clear D gene. Germline-derived CDR1 and CDR2 are MNHNS and SASEGT. This CDR3 contains 13 residues. V was cut by 7 bases and J by 0 bases, with 9 bases left in between. The chain's CDR3 is CASMSGVNTEAFF. The CDR3 bases are TGTGCCAGCATGAGTGGGGTGAACACTGAAGCTTTCTTT.

This clonotype was seen repeatedly, ten times or more. The genes are TRBV27 and TRBJ2-1, with D maybe TRBD1 (5 bases). This CDR3 has 14 amino acids. V was pared by 5 bases and J by 5 bases, with 13 bases between. Germline CDR1 and CDR2: MNHEY and SMNVEV (reference sequence). As DNA, the CDR3 is TGTGCCAGCAGTCCCTGGGGCTATAACAATGAGCAGTTCTTC. Translation: CASSPWGYNNEQFF.

This clonotype was seen repeatedly, ten times or more. This chain uses TRBV30 with TRBJ1-1; a weak D match, TRBD1 (6 bases). V dropped 1 base and J dropped 0 bases, with 9 bases sitting between them. This CDR3 comprises 14 residues. Germline assignment: CDR1 GTSNPN and CDR2 SVGIG (reference sequence). This CDR3 is CAWSDDRMNTEAFF. DNA of the CDR3: TGTGCCTGGAGTGATGACAGGATGAACACTGAAGCTTTCTTT.

The chain recombines TRBV7-2 with TRBJ2-7; TRBD2 matches at 9 bases. The junction had 3 bases not matched to a gene; V was cut back by 1 base and J by 2 bases. CDR3 size: 15 residues. Germline assignment: CDR1 SGHTA and CDR2 FQGNSA. The CDR3 is CASSLGTSATYEQYF. DNA for the CDR3: TGTGCCAGCAGCTTAGGGACTAGCGCTACCTACGAGCAGTACTTC.

This clonotype was found a few times. The V gene is TRBV19, the J gene TRBJ2-3; the D is unclear. V lost 5 bases and J lost 6, with 12 bases in between. This CDR3 comprises 13 residues. Per the germline V gene, CDR1 is LNHDA and CDR2 is SQIVND (reference sequence). The CDR3 reads CASSLQRPDTQYF. The CDR3 coding sequence is TGTGCCAGTAGTCTTCAACGTCCCGATACGCAGTATTTT.

This chain joins TRBV4-1 and TRBJ1-4, with 10 positions matching TRBD1. This CDR3 is 19 amino acids long. Germline loops: CDR1 MGHRA, CDR2 YSYEKL. The V gene end was trimmed by 1 base and the J gene end by 0 bases; junction bases not matched to a gene: 8. As DNA, the CDR3 is TGCGCCAGCAGCCAAGGACAGGGGGCTAAGTCATCAACTAATGAAAAACTGTTTTTT. Translated, it gives CASSQGQGAKSSTNEKLFF.

As regards this clonotype: A much larger clone sits a single nucleotide away, making a read error possible. The CDR3 loop is CASSKGARGPGYTF. CDR3 sequence (DNA): TGTGCCAGCAGCAAAGGGGCCAGGGGGCCCGGCTACACCTTC. The chain carries TRBV27 and TRBJ1-2; 8 bases are shared with TRBD1. The ends lost 6 bases at V and 8 bases at J; junction bases unmatched: 11. The CDR3 length is 14 residues. Looked up from germline, CDR1 is MNHEY and CDR2 is SMNVEV (reference sequence).

This clonotype was seen repeatedly, ten times or more. The chain recombines TRBV19 with TRBJ1-5; the D is unclear. The germline gives CDR1 LNHDA, CDR2 SQIVND (reference sequence). The ends were cut back, 5 bases at V and 2 bases at J, with 10 bases in the middle. The CDR3 has 14 residues. CDR3 residues: CASSLSDGNQPQHF. The DNA for the CDR3 is TGTGCCAGTAGTCTCTCAGACGGCAATCAGCCCCAGCATTTT.

This clonotype has only a few counts. The V call is TRBV28, the J call TRBJ1-5; D remains ambiguous. From germline, CDR1 is MDHEN and CDR2 SYDVKM. Trimming shortened V by 11 bases and J by 5 bases, and 22 bases separated the two germline ends. The CDR3 spans 15 residues. Here the CDR3 reads CAGTIGSQYYQPQHF. Written as DNA, the CDR3 is TGTGCCGGCACGATCGGATCACAGTACTATCAGCCCCAGCATTTT. The full variable domain, its missing parts supplied by reference TRBV28 and TRBJ1-5, is DVKVTQSSRYLVKRTGEKVFLECVQDMDHENMFWYRQDPGLGLRLIYFSYDVKMKEKGDIPEGYSVSREKKERFSLILESASTNQTSMYLCAGTIGSQYYQPQHFGDGTRLSIL.

This clonotype was detected a few times. The gene calls are TRBV25-1 and TRBJ1-4, with 8 bases lining up with TRBD1. Germline lookup yields CDR1 MGHDK and CDR2 SYGVNS. The junction had 9 bases not matched to a gene; V was cut back by 7 bases and J by 5 bases. This CDR3 contains 15 residues. The chain's CDR3 is CASTEGQVRNEKLFF. The CDR3 nucleotides are TGTGCCAGCACGGAGGGACAGGTTCGAAATGAAAAACTGTTTTTT.

This clonotype was seen many times. The chain carries TRBV12-3 or TRBV12-4 and TRBJ1-5; 7 nucleotides agree with TRBD1. This CDR3 comprises 13 residues. Trimming removed 4 bases from V and 4 bases from J; junction bases left unmatched: 1. CDR3 nucleotides: TGTGCCAGCAGTTCACAGGGGAATCAGCCCCAGCATTTT. Protein sequence: CASSSQGNQPQHF.

On this clonotype itself: A clone one base away is much larger, so this may be a read error. In this CDR3 the conserved last residue, phenylalanine or tryptophan, is missing, so a read error is likely. This rearrangement joins TRBV2 to TRBJ1-2; D is possibly TRBD1 (6 bases). The germline V gene encodes CDR1 SNHLY and CDR2 FYNNEI. V lost 8 bases and J lost 8, with 12 bases in between. The CDR3 loop spans 11 amino acids. As DNA, the CDR3 is TGTGCCAGCTCGGACCAGGGGGGCTACACCCTC. Residues: CASSDQGGYTL.

This clonotype was picked up many times. This rearrangement joins TRBV5-1 to TRBJ2-3; no clear D gene. The CDR3 spans 14 residues. CDR1 SGHRS and CDR2 YFSETQ come from the germline V gene. Trimming pared 0 bases from V and 2 bases from J, leaving 7 bases between. This chain's CDR3 is CASSLGYHTDTQYF. In DNA form, the CDR3 reads TGCGCCAGCAGCTTGGGATACCACACAGATACGCAGTATTTT.

V gene TRBV15 combines with J gene TRBJ1-3; D is unclear. V dropped 0 bases and J dropped 2 bases, with 8 bases sitting between them. This CDR3 is built from 15 residues. Germline CDR1 is LNHNV and CDR2 is YYDKDF (reference sequence). CDR3 in DNA: TGTGCCACCAGCAGAGATAAGCAGGCTGGAAACACCATATATTTT. Translated, it gives CATSRDKQAGNTIYF.